These T cell receptor beta chains were read from a single sample in a study of T cells in Graves' hyperthyroidism and ophthalmopathy. In TCRdb, the multiplex PCR reads were re-called with MiXCR into one record per CDR3 protein. Of some 50,000 distinct CDR3 sequences in the sample, approximately 52% are singletons; the top ten hold about a tenth. The sample comprised blood. The source of these receptors is a woman aged 45-59 years with Graves' ophthalmopathy. The CDR3 runs from the conserved cysteine through the conserved F or W. A D gene is named only where the DNA matches it firmly. The size field is filled for only some rows; it gives once, few, many or a size class.

v_gene: TRBV7-9
j_gene: TRBJ1-4
abundance: many
d_gene: .
CDR3nt: TGTGCCAGCAGCTTAGGCCTCGGGTCGAATGAAAAACTGTTTTTT
CDR3aa: CASSLGLGSNEKLFF

v_gene: TRBV10-3
j_gene: TRBJ2-2
abundance: .
d_gene: TRBD1
CDR3nt: TGTGCCATCAGTGACGACAGGGACACCGGGGAGCTGTTTTTT
CDR3aa: CAISDDRDTGELFF

v_gene: TRBV2
j_gene: TRBJ2-3
abundance: .
d_gene: TRBD2
CDR3nt: TGTGCCACCCTAGCGGGGGTCCCTGATACGCAGTATTTT
CDR3aa: CATLAGVPDTQYF

v_gene: TRBV20-1
j_gene: TRBJ2-7
abundance: .
d_gene: .
CDR3nt: TGCAGTGCTAGATCGAGCGGCCACTCCTACGAGCGGTACTTC
CDR3aa: CSARSSGHSYERYF

v_gene: TRBV6-6
j_gene: TRBJ1-2
abundance: many
d_gene: .
CDR3nt: TGTGCCAGCAGCCCCCCGCTGTCCCCCTATGGCTACACCTTC
CDR3aa: CASSPPLSPYGYTF

v_gene: TRBV6-1
j_gene: TRBJ1-6
abundance: many
d_gene: .
CDR3nt: TGTGCCAGCAGTGAAGCGCGCGGCCAGGGAGCCTATAATTCACCCCTCCACTTT
CDR3aa: CASSEARGQGAYNSPLHF

v_gene: TRBV11-2
j_gene: TRBJ2-5
abundance: many
d_gene: .
CDR3nt: TGTGCCAGCGGACGTTCGTTGGGGAGGACGGTCGGGACCCAGTACTTC
CDR3aa: CASGRSLGRTVGTQYF

v_gene: TRBV2
j_gene: TRBJ2-1
abundance: .
d_gene: TRBD1
CDR3nt: TGTGCCAGCAGCACCCCGGGACAGAAATACAATGAGCAGTTCTTC
CDR3aa: CASSTPGQKYNEQFF

v_gene: TRBV20-1
j_gene: TRBJ1-4
abundance: many
d_gene: .
CDR3nt: TGCAGTGCGCAGTTCGGCGCAAATGAAAAACTGTTTTTT
CDR3aa: CSAQFGANEKLFF

v_gene: TRBV2
j_gene: TRBJ2-6
abundance: .
d_gene: .
CDR3nt: TGTGCCAGCAGACAAGGGAGCCAGGGGGCCAACGTCCTGACTTTC
CDR3aa: CASRQGSQGANVLTF

v_gene: TRBV30
j_gene: TRBJ1-1
abundance: few
d_gene: .
CDR3nt: TGTGCCTGGGGGCAAGGAGCCGGAGCTTTCTTT
CDR3aa: CAWGQGAGAFF

v_gene: TRBV7-2
j_gene: TRBJ1-5
abundance: .
d_gene: .
CDR3nt: TGTGCCAGCAGCCAGGGACTAGCGGGGGGCCAGCCCCAGCATTTT
CDR3aa: CASSQGLAGGQPQHF

v_gene: TRBV7-9
j_gene: TRBJ2-1
abundance: .
d_gene: TRBD2
CDR3nt: TGTGCCAGCAGCATCGACAGGGGCTCTAGCGGGGGGCCCTACAATGAGCAGTTCTTC
CDR3aa: CASSIDRGSSGGPYNEQFF

v_gene: TRBV7-2
j_gene: TRBJ2-6
abundance: .
d_gene: .
CDR3nt: TGTGCCAGCAGCTTAGGCGCGACCGGCACCAACGTCCTGACTTTC
CDR3aa: CASSLGATGTNVLTF

v_gene: TRBV20-1
j_gene: TRBJ2-1
abundance: many
d_gene: .
CDR3nt: TGCAGTGCTAACCCGACCGGGAGATACAATGAGCAGTTCTTC
CDR3aa: CSANPTGRYNEQFF

v_gene: TRBV20-1
j_gene: TRBJ2-1
abundance: many
d_gene: TRBD1
CDR3nt: TGCAGTGCTAGAGATCTACAGGGGAACAATGAGCAGTTCTTC
CDR3aa: CSARDLQGNNEQFF

v_gene: TRBV6-5
j_gene: TRBJ1-1
abundance: .
d_gene: .
CDR3nt: TGTGCCAGCAGTTACTCGATGGGCCGAGGGACCAACACTGAAGCTTTCTTT
CDR3aa: CASSYSMGRGTNTEAFF

v_gene: TRBV7-6
j_gene: TRBJ2-7
abundance: many
d_gene: .
CDR3nt: TGTGCCAGCAGCTTAAGGGCAGGGGGGCCTTCCTACGAGCAGTACTTC
CDR3aa: CASSLRAGGPSYEQYF

v_gene: TRBV5-1
j_gene: TRBJ2-1
abundance: many
d_gene: .
CDR3nt: TGCGCCAGCAGCTTACGATTGAGCTCCTACAATGAGCAGTTCTTC
CDR3aa: CASSLRLSSYNEQFF

v_gene: TRBV4-1
j_gene: TRBJ2-2
abundance: many
d_gene: .
CDR3nt: TGCGCCAGCAGCCAAACTCGGCTCACCGGGGAGCTGTTTTTT
CDR3aa: CASSQTRLTGELFF

v_gene: TRBV2
j_gene: TRBJ1-4
abundance: .
d_gene: TRBD1
CDR3nt: TGTGCCAGCAGCGCAACCACCGGGACAGGGCGCGAAAAACTGTTTTTT
CDR3aa: CASSATTGTGREKLFF

v_gene: TRBV29-1
j_gene: TRBJ2-1
abundance: once
d_gene: .
CDR3nt: TGCAGCGTCCCACTGTGCTCCTACAATGAGCAGTTCTTC
CDR3aa: CSVPLCSYNEQFF